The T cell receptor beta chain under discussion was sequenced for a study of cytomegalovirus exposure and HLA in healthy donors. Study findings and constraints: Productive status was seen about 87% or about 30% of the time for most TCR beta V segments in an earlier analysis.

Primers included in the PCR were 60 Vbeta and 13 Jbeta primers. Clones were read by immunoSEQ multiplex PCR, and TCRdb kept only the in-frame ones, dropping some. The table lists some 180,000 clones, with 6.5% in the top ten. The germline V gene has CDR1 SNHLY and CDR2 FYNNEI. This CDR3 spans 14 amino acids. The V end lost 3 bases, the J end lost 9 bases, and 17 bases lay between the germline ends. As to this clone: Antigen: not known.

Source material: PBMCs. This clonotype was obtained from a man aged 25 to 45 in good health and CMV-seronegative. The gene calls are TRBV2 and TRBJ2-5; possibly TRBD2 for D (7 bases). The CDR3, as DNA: TGTGCCAGCAGTGACATGGACAGCCGGGGGGCCCAGTACTTC. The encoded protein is CASSDMDSRGAQYF.